The rows below give T cell receptor beta chains drawn from one sample of a study of neurological immune-mediated disorders. TCRdb re-derived calls from the 5' RACE reads in MiXCR, one entry per CDR3 protein. The sample contains about 120,000 distinct CDR3 sequences, roughly 3.2% of which appear only once. Input material: PBMCs. These receptors were collected from a young woman with multiple sclerosis. Both conserved end residues are part of each CDR3. A D gene is named only where the DNA matches it firmly. The size field reads once, few, many or a size class.

v_call	d_call	j_call	clone_size	cdr3_aa	cdr3_nt
TRBV20-1	NA	TRBJ1-5	many	CSARRPGNQPQHF	TGCAGTGCTAGAAGGCCAGGGAATCAGCCCCAGCATTTT
TRBV12-3/TRBV12-4	NA	TRBJ1-1	many	CASSEGGRLRTEAFF	TGTGCCAGCAGTGAGGGGGGCAGGTTGAGGACTGAAGCTTTCTTT
TRBV7-9	TRBD2	TRBJ2-5	many	CASSLAASGGETQYF	TGTGCCAGCAGCTTAGCGGCCAGCGGGGGAGAGACCCAGTACTTC
TRBV10-3	TRBD2	TRBJ2-1	many	CAISEDPGLAGLGEQFF	TGTGCCATCAGTGAGGACCCGGGACTAGCGGGATTGGGTGAGCAGTTCTTC
TRBV10-3	NA	TRBJ2-2	many	CATSTGELFF	TGTGCCACTTCCACCGGGGAGCTGTTTTTT
TRBV5-1	NA	TRBJ1-1	many	CASGEGLNTEAFF	TGCGCCAGCGGTGAGGGATTGAACACTGAAGCTTTCTTT
TRBV5-5	NA	TRBJ2-3	many	CASSLTAGSRTDTQYF	TGTGCCAGCAGCTTGACCGCGGGGAGCCGCACAGATACGCAGTATTTT
TRBV5-6	TRBD1	TRBJ1-5	many	CASSYGGTGGGQPQHF	TGTGCCAGCAGCTATGGCGGGACAGGGGGAGGTCAGCCCCAGCATTTT
TRBV27	NA	TRBJ2-7	many	CASSQRGTGQVSHEQYF	TGTGCCAGCAGCCAGAGGGGCACAGGGCAAGTATCCCACGAGCAGTACTTC
TRBV7-9	TRBD1	TRBJ2-3	many	CASRISGQSTDTQYF	TGTGCCAGCAGGATTTCGGGACAGAGCACAGATACGCAGTATTTT
TRBV12-3/TRBV12-4	NA	TRBJ1-6	many	CASSNRVDNSPLHF	TGTGCCAGCAGTAACAGGGTGGATAATTCACCCCTCCACTTT
TRBV7-9	NA	TRBJ2-1	many	CASSVEREQFF	TGTGCCAGCAGCGTAGAGAGAGAGCAGTTCTTC
TRBV6-5	NA	TRBJ2-3	many	CASSYYPPGGSRATQYF	TGTGCCAGCAGTTACTATCCCCCGGGGGGCTCCCGGGCTACGCAGTATTTT
TRBV20-1	NA	TRBJ2-1	many	CSARDYRGTYNEQFF	TGCAGTGCTAGAGATTATCGGGGGACCTACAATGAGCAGTTCTTC
TRBV4-1	TRBD1	TRBJ2-7	many	CASSREITGGTYEQYF	TGCGCCAGCAGCCGAGAGATCACAGGGGGTACCTACGAGCAGTACTTC
TRBV19	NA	TRBJ1-1	many	CASSIRDRLNTEAFF	TGTGCCAGTAGTATCCGGGACCGCCTGAACACTGAAGCTTTCTTT
TRBV5-8	NA	TRBJ1-5	many	CASSGGQNQPQHF	TGTGCCAGCAGCGGGGGACAAAATCAGCCCCAGCATTTT
TRBV5-1	TRBD1	TRBJ1-1	many	CASSLHRGVNTEAFF	TGCGCCAGCAGCTTACACAGGGGGGTGAACACTGAAGCTTTCTTT
TRBV6-5	NA	TRBJ1-6	many	CASRTGPLGSPLHF	TGTGCCAGCAGAACTGGGCCCCTTGGGTCCCCCCTCCACTTT
TRBV5-1	NA	TRBJ2-6	many	CASSLVGGTPSGANVLTF	TGCGCCAGCAGCTTGGTAGGGGGTACCCCTTCTGGGGCCAACGTCCTGACTTTC
TRBV7-2	TRBD2	TRBJ2-2	many	CATRGGSYPGELFF	TGTGCCACCCGGGGGGGGAGTTACCCCGGGGAGCTGTTTTTT
TRBV7-2	TRBD2	TRBJ2-1	many	CASSPIKLAGELVEQFF	TGTGCCAGCAGTCCCATAAAACTAGCGGGAGAATTGGTTGAGCAGTTCTTC